Following are 30 T cell receptor beta chains from one sample sequenced in a study of blood T cell repertoires in COVID-19 (dated by TCRdb to the early 2020s). The library was prepared using the immunoSEQ multiplex PCR assay. TCRdb's version of the immuneACCESS table is confined to in-frame rearrangements and falls short of the full clone set. An unresolved V gene accounts for under half of the shortfall where checked; the remainder is of unknown origin. For this sample there are 450,000 or so clones; about 92% appear just once. The biggest ten clones account for approximately 0.65% of the sample. Input material: PBMCs or T cells enriched from blood (not recorded which). All receptors derive from a man younger than 35 who had recovered from COVID-19.

This rearrangement joins TRBV24-1 to TRBJ2-5, with 10 bases matching TRBD1. V shed 7 bases and J 7 bases; nucleotides not matched to a gene: 5. Germline CDR1 and CDR2: KGHDR and SFDVKD. The CDR3 runs 13 residues. The CDR3 region is CATRHRQGATQYF. CDR3 DNA sequence: TGTGCCACCAGGCATAGACAGGGGGCGACCCAGTACTTC.

V gene TRBV11-2 combines with J gene TRBJ1-1, with no clear D. The germline V gene encodes CDR1 SGHAT and CDR2 FQNNGV. With 4 bases removed from V and 7 bases from J, the gap between germline ends came to 7 bases. The CDR3 has 11 residues. CDR3: CASSSYIEAFF. CDR3 coding DNA: TGTGCCAGCAGCTCATACATTGAAGCTTTCTTT.

The chain uses TRBV2 and TRBJ1-6; TRBD1 matches 7 bases. The CDR3 covers 13 residues. Germline lookup yields CDR1 SNHLY and CDR2 FYNNEI. With 5 bases clipped from V and 14 bases from J, the junction kept 9 bases outside the gene matches. CDR3 loop: CASSPATGSTLHF. CDR3 coding DNA: TGTGCCAGCAGTCCGGCGACAGGGTCAACCCTCCACTTT.

The chain combines TRBV7-8 with TRBJ2-7, with D maybe TRBD2 (7 bases). Germline V CDR1 and CDR2: SGHVS, FQNEAQ. The CDR3 contains 15 residues. V was shortened by 4 bases and J by 2 bases, with 15 bases between the two germline ends. The CDR3 sequence: CASSWGGAAPYEQYF. In DNA form, the CDR3 reads TGTGCCAGCAGCTGGGGGGGGGCAGCTCCCTACGAGCAGTACTTC.

V usage is TRBV5-1 and J usage is TRBJ2-7; D is uncertain. V gave up 5 bases and J gave up 4 bases, with 13 bases separating them. This CDR3 has 13 amino acids. Germline V lookup: CDR1 SGHRS, CDR2 YFSETQ. The CDR3 DNA sequence: TGCGCCAGCAGACCCACAGATCTTTACGAGCAGTACTTC. It codes for CASRPTDLYEQYF.

The chain couples TRBV18 to TRBJ1-1, with D possibly matching TRBD1 (5 bases). The CDR3 covers 14 residues. The V end lost 8 bases, the J end lost 5 bases, and 18 bases lay between the germline ends. Germline CDR1 is KGHSH and CDR2 is LQKENI. CDR3: CASTAGVSGTEAFF. The DNA for the CDR3 is TGTGCCAGCACAGCGGGGGTGAGTGGGACTGAAGCTTTCTTT.

This clone turned up a few times. The chain links TRBV27 to TRBJ1-6; 7 nucleotides agree with TRBD1. In germline, CDR1 is MNHEY, CDR2 SMNVEV (reference sequence). Unmatched junction bases numbered 8, after V lost 6 bases and J lost 0 bases. The CDR3 runs 17 residues. CDR3: CASRKGQAGSYNSPLHF. The CDR3 DNA reads as TGTGCCAGCAGGAAAGGACAGGCGGGCTCCTATAATTCACCCCTCCACTTT.

This chain joins TRBV4-2 and TRBJ1-4, with D unclear. V gave up 4 bases and J gave up 3 bases, with 24 bases separating them. The germline gives CDR1 LGHNA, CDR2 YNFKEQ. This CDR3 region has 19 residues. Here the CDR3 DNA reads TGTGCCAGCAGCCGCCGACACCCAAGCCAGTTACCCCCTAATGAAAAACTGTTTTTT. Its translation: CASSRRHPSQLPPNEKLFF.

The chain links TRBV6-5 to TRBJ2-3; no definite D call. The germline V gene has CDR1 MNHEY and CDR2 SVGAGI. The CDR3 runs to 14 residues. The V and J ends lost 0 bases and 1 base respectively, with 5 bases between them. CDR3 nucleotide sequence: TGTGCCAGCAGTTACTCAGGAGGCACAGATACGCAGTATTTT. Residues: CASSYSGGTDTQYF.

The rearrangement links TRBV5-1 to TRBJ2-5; 10 nucleotides align to TRBD2. The V gene's germline CDR1 is SGHRS and CDR2 YFSETQ. This CDR3 comprises 17 residues. Germline trimming cut 4 bases from V and 3 bases from J; bases unmatched to any gene: 12. The CDR3 protein is CASSKKIAGGGKETQYF. The CDR3 DNA follows: TGCGCCAGCAGCAAAAAAATAGCGGGAGGAGGAAAAGAGACCCAGTACTTC.

In regard to this clone: Different DNA sequences within this sample yield the same CDR3. The chain is built from TRBV19 and TRBJ1-5; D not certain. Between the trimmed V and J ends, which lost 3 bases and 2 bases, there was a span of 8 bases. Germline V gene sequence: CDR1 LNHDA, CDR2 SQIVND (reference sequence). This CDR3 is built from 14 residues. The CDR3 coding sequence is TGTGCCAGTAGTATTACGGGAGGCAATCAGCCCCAGCATTTT. It yields the protein CASSITGGNQPQHF.

The chain combines TRBV18 with TRBJ1-1, with D tentatively TRBD1 (5 bases). V shed 2 bases and J shed 6 bases, with 13 bases lying between them. Germline CDR1 KGHSH, CDR2 LQKENI. The CDR3 sequence is 14 residues long. CDR3 nucleotide sequence: TGTGCCAGCTCACCATACCCGGGGGAGGCTGAAGCTTTCTTT. Translating it yields CASSPYPGEAEAFF.

The chain links TRBV7-8 to TRBJ1-5, with a possible D match to TRBD1 (5 bases). CDR1 and CDR2 (germline): SGHVS, FQNEAQ. The CDR3 runs to 14 residues. Trimming cost V 2 bases and J 4 bases, with 9 bases left between them. CDR3 nucleotide sequence: TGTGCCAGCAGCTTACAGGGCCTTAATCAGCCCCAGCATTTT. It is translated as CASSLQGLNQPQHF.

V is TRBV7-9 and J is TRBJ1-2; 9 nucleotides align to TRBD1. Germline CDR1 and CDR2: SEHNR and FQNEAQ (reference sequence). The CDR3 is 16 amino acids. Trimming cost V 3 bases and J 8 bases; bases outside gene matches: 13. Here the CDR3 reads CASSFHGTGTNGGYTF. In nucleotides, the CDR3 is TGTGCCAGCAGCTTCCACGGGACAGGGACGAACGGGGGCTACACCTTC.

The chain links TRBV7-9 to TRBJ1-2; no firm D call. This CDR3 is 15 amino acids long. The germline V gene encodes CDR1 SEHNR and CDR2 FQNEAQ (reference sequence). V was cut by 5 bases and J by 2 bases, with 15 bases left in between. CDR3 residues: CASSRHTTVNYGYTF. The DNA of the CDR3 is TGTGCCAGCAGCCGACACACCACGGTAAACTATGGCTACACCTTC.

The V gene is TRBV24-1, the J gene TRBJ1-2; D is undetermined. The CDR3 spans 10 residues. Between the trimmed V and J ends, which lost 9 bases and 7 bases, there was a span of 8 bases. Germline V lookup: CDR1 KGHDR, CDR2 SFDVKD. The CDR3 region has the DNA TGTGCCACCCACAGAGCTGGCTACACCTTC. Protein product: CATHRAGYTF.

The J gene is TRBJ1-3, the V gene TRBV3-1 (or the pseudogene TRBV3-2), with 8 bases identical to TRBD1. V was clipped by 1 base and J by 0 bases; unmatched bases: 14. The CDR3 runs 20 residues. Germline V gene sequence: CDR1 LGHDT, CDR2 YNNKEL (reference sequence). The DNA for the CDR3 is TGTGCCAGCAGCCAAGTGGTGAGGGACAGGCTTACTCTCTCTGGAAACACCATATATTTT. It specifies CASSQVVRDRLTLSGNTIYF.

The chain joins TRBV12-3 or TRBV12-4 to TRBJ2-7; possibly TRBD1 for D (6 bases). The CDR3 totals 13 residues. V was cut by 3 bases and J by 3 bases, with 9 bases left in between. CDR3 nucleotide sequence: TGTGCCAGCAGTTTTGCAGGGGTCTACGAGCAGTACTTC. This sequence encodes CASSFAGVYEQYF.

This chain links TRBV7-2 with TRBJ1-2, with 7 nucleotides matching TRBD1. CDR3 length equals 13 residues. Per the germline V gene, CDR1 is SGHTA and CDR2 is FQGNSA. Unmatched junction bases numbered 12, after V lost 5 bases and J lost 12 bases. CDR3 sequence (DNA): TGTGCCAGCAGCCCAAGGAGGGGGCTGGAAAACACCTTC. Its protein product is CASSPRRGLENTF.

V is TRBV30 and J is TRBJ1-2; D is unresolved. CDR3 length: 13 amino acids. CDR1 and CDR2 from the germline V gene are GTSNPN and SVGIG (reference sequence). CDR3 bases: TGTGCAACTGGATGGGAGAAGAACTATGGCTACACCTTC. Its translation: CATGWEKNYGYTF.

The chain links TRBV7-9 to TRBJ2-2; D unclear. This CDR3 has 14 residues. Per germline, CDR1 SEHNR and CDR2 FQNEAQ (reference sequence). V was shortened by 0 bases and J by 3 bases, with 5 bases between the two germline ends. As DNA, the CDR3 is TGTGCCAGCAGCTTAGCGTCGTACACCGGGGAGCTGTTTTTT. Its protein is CASSLASYTGELFF.

This sequence joins TRBV30 and TRBJ1-3; D is possibly TRBD1 (5 bases). The CDR3 sequence is 15 residues long. Germline lookup yields CDR1 GTSNPN and CDR2 SVGIG (reference sequence). V dropped 1 base and J dropped 7 bases, with 17 bases sitting between them. The CDR3 region is CAWSAPGFVGNTIYF. CDR3 in DNA: TGTGCCTGGAGTGCGCCAGGGTTTGTGGGGAACACCATATATTTT.

The rearrangement joins TRBV28 to TRBJ1-4; D is unclear. The V end was cut by 6 bases, the J end by 5 bases, with 22 bases between. Germline CDR1 and CDR2: MDHEN and SYDVKM. This CDR3 has 17 amino acids. CDR3 loop: CASSPRTTRAKNEKLFF. In DNA form, the CDR3 reads TGTGCCAGCAGCCCCAGAACGACGAGGGCGAAAAATGAAAAACTGTTTTTT.

This rearrangement joins TRBV12-5 to TRBJ2-2; D is possibly TRBD1 (6 bases). Looked up from germline, CDR1 is LGHNT and CDR2 is FRNRAP. This CDR3 has 18 residues. Trimming left V 3 bases short and J 0 bases short, with 17 bases between. CDR3 region: CASGFFPLGTSNTGELFF. In DNA, the CDR3 is TGTGCTAGTGGTTTTTTCCCCCTAGGGACATCGAACACCGGGGAGCTGTTTTTT. Full variable domain (outside the CDR3, taken from reference TRBV12-5 and TRBJ2-2): DARVTQTPRHKVTEMGQEVTMRCQPILGHNTVFWYRQTMMQGLELLAYFRNRAPLDDSGMPKDRFSAEMPDATLATLKIQPSEPRDSAVYFCASGFFPLGTSNTGELFFGEGSRLTVL.

The gene calls are TRBV5-4 and TRBJ2-3; TRBD2 matches 8 bases. The CDR3 length is 16 residues. Germline-derived CDR1 and CDR2 are SGHNT and YYREEE (reference sequence). Trimming removed 4 bases from V and 1 base from J; junction bases left unmatched: 8. CDR3 in DNA: TGTGCCAGCAGCACAAAGAGCGGGGGAGGCACAGATACGCAGTATTTT. Protein sequence: CASSTKSGGGTDTQYF.

The chain links TRBV2 to TRBJ1-1, with a weak D call TRBD1 (5 bases). Deletions cut 0 bases from V and 4 bases from J, with 12 bases between. This CDR3 has 15 amino acids. Germline V gene sequence: CDR1 SNHLY, CDR2 FYNNEI. CDR3 amino acids: CASSEAGGGLTEAFF. CDR3 DNA sequence: TGTGCCAGCAGTGAAGCGGGGGGAGGGCTCACTGAAGCTTTCTTT.

The V and J genes are TRBV2 and TRBJ1-1; the D gene is possibly TRBD1 (5 bases). CDR1 is SNHLY, CDR2 FYNNEI, per germline. This CDR3 spans 12 amino acids. Trimming shortened V by 10 bases and J by 7 bases, and 16 bases separated the two germline ends. The CDR3 nucleotides are TGTGCCACCCTAGCGGTCAGGGTTGAAGCTTTCTTT. Translation gives CATLAVRVEAFF.

This sequence joins TRBV7-3 and TRBJ2-1, with 11 bases aligning to TRBD2. Looked up from germline, CDR1 is SGHTA and CDR2 is FQGTGA. The CDR3 covers 17 residues. V lost 1 base, J lost 12 bases, and 14 bases stayed unmatched. CDR3 protein: CASSLIPTSGTQKGQFF. CDR3 DNA sequence: TGTGCCAGCAGCTTAATCCCGACTAGCGGGACCCAAAAAGGGCAGTTCTTC.

The chain employs TRBV2 and TRBJ1-4; no clear D. In germline, CDR1 is SNHLY, CDR2 FYNNEI. Trimming left V 5 bases short and J 7 bases short, with 8 bases between. The CDR3 has 12 residues. The CDR3 here is CASSRQIEKLFF. Written as DNA, the CDR3 is TGTGCCAGCAGTCGACAAATTGAAAAACTGTTTTTT.

This chain joins TRBV18 and TRBJ1-4; 10 nucleotides agree with TRBD1. Germline-derived CDR1 and CDR2 are KGHSH and LQKENI. This CDR3 has 15 amino acids. Trimming cost V 4 bases and J 5 bases; bases outside gene matches: 4. CDR3 DNA sequence: TGTGCCAGCTCACAGCCGGGACAGGGGAATGAAAAACTGTTTTTT. It specifies CASSQPGQGNEKLFF. Supplemented by reference TRBV18 and TRBJ1-4, the full variable domain reads NAGVMQNPRHLVRRRGQEARLRCSPMKGHSHVYWYRQLPEEGLKFMVYLQKENIIDESGMPKERFSAEFPKEGPSILRIQQVVRGDSAAYFCASSQPGQGNEKLFFGSGTQLSVL.